The clone carrying this T cell receptor (beta chain) showed up many times. What it binds is unknown. Three rounds of nested PCR, following a modified ARM-PCR protocol, produced the TCRbeta library. Each CDR3 protein gets one entry after TCRdb re-called the multiplex PCR reads with MiXCR. Among some 80,000 distinct CDR3 sequences listed, over 65% were seen once. RNA was extracted from bulk tissue without any cell sorting. This non-tumor lung sample came from over 3 cm beyond the tumor edge. This specimen belongs to a study of tumor and adjacent non-tumor tissue in lung cancer. Study as a whole: Histology: about twelve adenocarcinoma, a couple of squamous cell carcinoma, 1 small cell lung cancer. Each sample yielded 4 million to 4.5 million productive TCRbeta reads on average. Patients were aged roughly 30 to 76, roughly 9 men and 5 women, stage I to III. Regarding the study as a whole: Tumor TCR diversity, when higher, was linked to shorter survival.

The CDR3 loop spans 12 amino acids. With 2 bases removed from V and 3 bases from J, the gap between germline ends came to 6 bases. Germline assignment: CDR1 SGHNT and CDR2 YYREEE (reference sequence). This chain joins TRBV5-4 and TRBJ2-7, with a tentative D call TRBD1 (6 bases). The sequenced material came from distant non-tumor lung tissue. This TCR was recovered from a man in his sixties or seventies with non-small cell lung cancer. In nucleotides, the CDR3 is TGTGCCAGCAGCTTACAGGGCTACGAGCAGTACTTC. Residues: CASSLQGYEQYF.